This T cell receptor beta chain emerged from a study of T cells expressing NK-cell markers. Study-wide background: The study drew TCR beta repertoires from sorted CD3+CD56+NKG2C+, CD3+CD56+NKG2C- and CD3+CD56-NKG2C+ T cells. Study-wide results and limits: What remained unclear was the HCMV specificity of expanded NKG2C+ T cell clones. Dominant NKG2C+ clonotypes made up about 1.0-7.0% of CD8+ T cells in roughly 6 donors.

It was by 5'RACE template switching with UMIs that TCR beta cDNA was made. Following a re-call of the 5' RACE reads, TCRdb has one entry per CDR3 protein and lacks DNA. This sample carries 160,000 or so distinct CDR3 sequences, with approximately 18% going to the ten biggest clones. Looked up from germline, CDR1 is MGHRA and CDR2 is YSYEKL. The CDR3 contains 17 residues. About this clonotype itself: Its antigen remains unidentified.

Source material: blood T cells: a sorted CD56 or NKG2C T cell subset, CD4+ or CD8+ T cells, or bulk PBMC T cells (not recorded which). The receptor comes from a woman between 18 and 69 years old in good health. The J gene is TRBJ1-1, the V gene TRBV4-1. CDR3 region: CASSQESLGRTNTEAFF.